This T cell receptor (beta chain) was sequenced in a study of blood T cell repertoires in COVID-19 (dated by TCRdb to about 2020). Study-wide context: The collaborator samples originated in the United States, Italy and Spain and spanned the acute and convalescent phases of COVID-19. The material from the prospective study consisted of cDNA or gDNA derived from T cells, B-cell-depleted T cells, or PBMCs. Subjects who had been exposed to COVID-19, were actively infected with it, or had recovered from it provided the deeply sampled blood TCRbeta repertoires that made up the dataset. A freely available public database, intended as a resource for researchers studying the immune response to SARS-CoV-2, is where the repertoires were released. The samples were drawn from two sources: the first 160 participants of the ongoing ImmuneRACE study, and 1,000 to 1,500 subjects contributed by 6 global collaborators. Nearly every sample came with metadata listing a de-identified subject ID, COVID-19 status, age in years and sex. Where available, HLA class I and class II types were obtained from metadata supplied by the sample provider rather than from assay-based typing.

About this clone itself: The specificity of this receptor is unknown. No base-level quality is on record; no much larger clone is a single base apart.

TCRbeta CDR3 regions were amplified from genomic DNA using the immunoSEQ Assay, a bias-controlled multiplex PCR. The original methods were these. The number of nucleated cells in each sample was estimated from the amplification of reference gene primers within the assay. Sequence reads were collapsed and filtered to measure the absolute abundance of every unique TCRbeta CDR3 rearrangement. For each sample, productive Simpson clonality was calculated by taking the square root of Simpson's diversity index across productive rearrangements. The clones in this table, taken by TCRdb from immuneACCESS, are in-frame only. Not every clone is retained; where verified, under half of the shortfall comes from an unresolved V gene, and the cause of the rest is unknown. V, J and clone size are those of that table, while D and trimming were read from the DNA. The sample records a few hundred thousand clones, 80% to 90% of which are singletons. The ten top clones hold 10% of the sample.

Each collaborating institution followed its own protocols to collect whole blood in K2EDTA tubes. For TCRbeta analysis, collaborator samples were shipped as frozen whole blood, as isolated PBMCs, or as DNA extracted from either sample type. From the germline V gene, CDR1 is SGHRS and CDR2 is YFSETQ. Trimming accounts for 5 bases at V and 4 bases at J, while the number of junction bases matched to no gene is 12. From the cysteine through the phenylalanine, the CDR3 covers 17 amino acids. The sequence is cut down to CDR3 DNA, 51 bases in frame from base 1. The investigation overall reported the following: The quantity of clinical and demographic metadata differed by source and by participant and was supplied without curation.

This sequence was found in a woman of 80 years or more with acute or convalescent COVID-19. Recombination connected TRBV5-1 to TRBJ2-5, and 12 bases in between align with TRBD2. Sequencing was performed on peripheral blood. The DNA sequence is given as TGCGCCAGCAGAGATCGACTAGCGGGGGTAAGAGGAGAGACCCAGTACTTC. Its product reads: CASRDRLAGVRGETQYF. Beyond the CDR3, the reference TRBV5-1 and TRBJ2-5 genes provide the residues; the full variable domain reads: KAGVTQTPRYLIKTRGQQVTLSCSPISGHRSVSWYQQTPGQGLQFLFEYFSETQRNKGNFPGRFSGRQFSNSRSEMNVSTLELGDSALYLCASRDRLAGVRGETQYFGPGTRLLVL.